These 14 T cell receptor beta chains originate from one sample sequenced in a study of shared clonotypes between healthy human individuals. TCRdb's table, derived via immunoSEQ multiplex PCR, lists solely in-frame clones and lacks some. The sample lists 2,500,000 or so clones; around 92% were seen once. Sequenced: naive CD4+ T cells from PBMCs. As for subset: CD45RA+ positively selected. The receptors shown here come from a man in his late teens or twenties in good health. Some clones in this sample may be carry-over from other donors' samples.

V and J are TRBV11-2 and TRBJ2-1; maybe TRBD1 (5 bases). V lost 1 base and J lost 4, with 11 bases in between. Germline V gene sequence: CDR1 SGHAT, CDR2 FQNNGV. This CDR3 is 15 amino acids long. DNA for the CDR3: TGTGCCAGCAGCTTAGTGCCACAGGTTTACAATGAGCAGTTCTTC. Its translation is CASSLVPQVYNEQFF.

V and J are TRBV9 and TRBJ2-3, with 8 bases identical to TRBD1. The CDR3 is made up of 16 amino acids. The V gene's germline CDR1 is SGDLS and CDR2 YYNGEE. Losses at the gene ends were 4 bases for V and 4 bases for J; bases not matched to a gene: 11. CDR3 bases: TGTGCCAGCAGCTCCCAACGGACAGGGTTGTCAGATACGCAGTATTTT. Translation: CASSSQRTGLSDTQYF. Combining the CDR3 with reference TRBV9 and TRBJ2-3 gives the whole variable domain DSGVTQTPKHLITATGQRVTLRCSPRSGDLSVYWYQQSLDQGLQFLIQYYNGEERAKGNILERFSAQQFPDLHSELNLSSLELGDSALYFCASSSQRTGLSDTQYFGPGTRLTVL.

The V gene is TRBV30, the J gene TRBJ2-7; 9 bases line up with TRBD1. This CDR3 has 14 residues. Per germline, CDR1 GTSNPN and CDR2 SVGIG (reference sequence). Trimming removed 0 bases from V and 3 bases from J; junction bases left unmatched: 3. This chain's CDR3 is CAWSVGQGYYEQYF. The CDR3 coding sequence is TGTGCCTGGAGTGTAGGACAGGGGTACTACGAGCAGTACTTC.

This clone was counted once. This sample also contains other DNA sequences that code for the same CDR3. The CDR3 spells CASSSGRETQYF. As DNA, the CDR3 is TGTGCCAGCAGTTCAGGGCGAGAGACCCAGTACTTC. V is TRBV28 and J is TRBJ2-5, with D maybe TRBD1 (5 bases). Germline V gene lookup returns CDR1 MDHEN and CDR2 SYDVKM. The CDR3 runs to 12 residues. V lost 4 bases and J lost 4, with 7 bases in between.

The rearrangement links TRBV7-9 to TRBJ2-7; 9 bases align to TRBD1. This CDR3 is built from 16 residues. J gave up 1 base and V 3 bases, and 7 bases lay outside the gene matches. Germline V lookup: CDR1 SEHNR, CDR2 FQNEAQ (reference sequence). This chain's CDR3 is CASSFLPGQGSYEQYF. The CDR3 region has the DNA TGTGCCAGCAGCTTCCTTCCGGGACAGGGATCCTACGAGCAGTACTTC.

The CDR3 DNA reads TGCGCCAGCAGCCAGGAGCCCTGGGGGGTGCCTGGCTACACCTTC. Amino acids: CASSQEPWGVPGYTF. J is TRBJ1-2 and V is TRBV4-1, with D perhaps matching TRBD1 (5 bases). This CDR3 comprises 15 residues. V was clipped by 3 bases and J by 7 bases, with 18 bases between them. Per germline, CDR1 MGHRA and CDR2 YSYEKL.

The chain couples TRBV5-5 to TRBJ2-7; TRBD2 matches at 11 bases. Germline V lookup: CDR1 SGHKS, CDR2 YYEKEE (reference sequence). This CDR3 is 17 amino acids long. V lost 0 bases and J lost 4; bases outside the gene matches: 9. Here the CDR3 reads CASSLGLAGGIGYEQYF. The CDR3 region has the DNA TGTGCCAGCAGCTTGGGTCTAGCGGGAGGTATAGGGTACGAGCAGTACTTC.

V is TRBV25-1 and J is TRBJ1-2, with 7 positions matching TRBD1. Trimming took 3 bases from V and 7 from J; bases not matched to a gene: 14. CDR3 size: 16 residues. Germline V lookup: CDR1 MGHDK, CDR2 SYGVNS. The CDR3 DNA is TGTGCCAGCAGTGATACAGGAGGAGGGGGCTTCTCTGGCTACACCTTC. It specifies CASSDTGGGGFSGYTF.

The rearrangement links TRBV19 to TRBJ2-1; no clear D gene. The CDR3 has 11 amino acids. Trimming removed 5 bases at V and 6 bases at J, with 5 bases between. Germline CDR1 LNHDA, CDR2 SQIVND (reference sequence). CDR3 sequence: CASSLGNEQFF. The CDR3 nucleotides are TGTGCCAGTAGTCTAGGCAATGAGCAGTTCTTC.

The gene calls are TRBV11-2 and TRBJ2-1; 7 nucleotides align to TRBD1. CDR3 length equals 15 residues. Germline lookup yields CDR1 SGHAT and CDR2 FQNNGV. The ends lost 4 bases at V and 0 bases at J; junction bases unmatched: 3. DNA of the CDR3: TGTGCCAGCAGCTACAGGGGCCTCTCCTACAATGAGCAGTTCTTC. Translation: CASSYRGLSYNEQFF.

In its sample, this clone was seen a few times. The chain employs TRBV5-8 and TRBJ2-5; D is unclear. The CDR3 contains 13 residues. Germline V lookup: CDR1 SGHTS, CDR2 YDEGEE. The V gene lost 1 base and the J gene lost 2 bases, with 6 bases spanning the gap. CDR3 coding DNA: TGTGCCAGCAGCTTGATACAGCAAGAGACCCAGTACTTC. This gives the protein CASSLIQQETQYF.

This CDR3 reads CASSLGTSGSAQGEQYF. CDR3 in DNA: TGTGCCAGCAGTTTGGGGACTAGCGGGAGCGCTCAGGGTGAGCAGTACTTC. This chain uses TRBV27 with TRBJ2-7, with 14 bases that match TRBD2. Per germline, CDR1 MNHEY and CDR2 SMNVEV (reference sequence). The CDR3 consists of 17 residues. V dropped 3 bases and J dropped 7; count of bases not matched to a gene: 11.

The table lists this clone with a few counts. The chain couples TRBV18 to TRBJ2-1; D uncertain. Trimming stripped 4 bases from V and 8 bases from J, with 9 bases between. The germline gives CDR1 KGHSH, CDR2 LQKENI. The CDR3 sequence is 12 residues long. The DNA of the CDR3 is TGTGCCAGCTCACATAGGACGGATGAGCAGTTCTTC. Amino acid sequence: CASSHRTDEQFF.

In its sample, this clone was seen once. The genes are TRBV28 and TRBJ1-6; D not resolved. The CDR3 is made up of 13 amino acids. Germline-derived CDR1 and CDR2 are MDHEN and SYDVKM. V lost 11 bases, J lost 7 bases, and 15 bases lay in between. CDR3 residues: CAGIRRVNSPLHF. CDR3 nucleotide sequence: TGTGCCGGGATCCGTAGGGTAAATTCACCCCTCCACTTT.